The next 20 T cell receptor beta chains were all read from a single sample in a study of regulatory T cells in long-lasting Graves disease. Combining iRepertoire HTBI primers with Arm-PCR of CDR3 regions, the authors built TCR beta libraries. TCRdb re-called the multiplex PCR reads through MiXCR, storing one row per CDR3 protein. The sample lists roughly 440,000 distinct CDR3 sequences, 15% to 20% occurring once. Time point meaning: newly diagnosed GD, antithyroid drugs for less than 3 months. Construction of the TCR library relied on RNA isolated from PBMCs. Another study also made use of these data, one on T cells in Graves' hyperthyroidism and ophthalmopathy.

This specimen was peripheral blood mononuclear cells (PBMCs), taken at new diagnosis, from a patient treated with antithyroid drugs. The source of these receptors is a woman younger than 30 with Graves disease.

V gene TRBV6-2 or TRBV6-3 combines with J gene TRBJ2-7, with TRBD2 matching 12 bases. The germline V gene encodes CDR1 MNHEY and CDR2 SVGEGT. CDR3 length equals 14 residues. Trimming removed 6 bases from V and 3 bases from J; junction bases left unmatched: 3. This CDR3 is CASRTSGGLYEQYF. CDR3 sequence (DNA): TGTGCCAGCAGGACTAGCGGGGGACTCTACGAGCAGTACTTC.

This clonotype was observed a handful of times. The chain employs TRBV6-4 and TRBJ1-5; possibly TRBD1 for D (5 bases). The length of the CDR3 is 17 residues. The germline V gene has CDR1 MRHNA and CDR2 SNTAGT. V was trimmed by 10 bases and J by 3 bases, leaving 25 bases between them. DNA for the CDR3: TGTGCCAAAAACCTGGGACGTCCGACCTTGATCAATCAGCCCCAGCATTTT. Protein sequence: CAKNLGRPTLINQPQHF.

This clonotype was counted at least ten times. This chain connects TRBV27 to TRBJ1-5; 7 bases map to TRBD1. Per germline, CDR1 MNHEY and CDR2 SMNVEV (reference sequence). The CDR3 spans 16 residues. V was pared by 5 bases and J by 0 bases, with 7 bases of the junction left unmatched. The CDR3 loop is CASSNEGTASNQPQHF. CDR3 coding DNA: TGTGCCAGCAGTAACGAGGGGACAGCTAGCAATCAGCCCCAGCATTTT.

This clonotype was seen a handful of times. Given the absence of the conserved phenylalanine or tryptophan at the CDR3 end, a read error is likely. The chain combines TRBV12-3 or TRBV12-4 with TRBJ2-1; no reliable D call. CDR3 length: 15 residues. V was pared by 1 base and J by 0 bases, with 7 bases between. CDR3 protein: CASSLGPASYNEQFL. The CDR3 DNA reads TGTGCCAGCAGTTTAGGGCCTGCCTCCTACAATGAGCAGTTCCTC.

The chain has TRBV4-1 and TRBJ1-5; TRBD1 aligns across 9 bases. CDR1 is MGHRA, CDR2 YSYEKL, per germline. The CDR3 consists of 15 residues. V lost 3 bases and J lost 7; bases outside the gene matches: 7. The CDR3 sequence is CASSQVQGARQPQHF. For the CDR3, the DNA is TGCGCCAGCAGCCAGGTACAGGGGGCGCGACAGCCCCAGCATTTT.

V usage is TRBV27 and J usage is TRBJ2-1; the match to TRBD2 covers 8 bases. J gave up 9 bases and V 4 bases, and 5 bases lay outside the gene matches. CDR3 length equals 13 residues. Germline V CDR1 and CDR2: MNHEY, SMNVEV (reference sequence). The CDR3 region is CASSSAGDVEQFF. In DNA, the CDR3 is TGTGCCAGCAGTTCAGCGGGAGACGTTGAGCAGTTCTTC.

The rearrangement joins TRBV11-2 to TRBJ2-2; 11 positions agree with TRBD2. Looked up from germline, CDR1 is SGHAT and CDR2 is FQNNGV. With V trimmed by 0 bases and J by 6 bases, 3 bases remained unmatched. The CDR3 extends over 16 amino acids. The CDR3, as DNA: TGTGCCAGCAGCTTAGACCTAGCGGGGGGACCCGGGGAGCTGTTTTTT. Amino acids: CASSLDLAGGPGELFF.

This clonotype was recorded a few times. The DNA of the CDR3 is TGTGCCAGCGCAGGGGGCGAGGGCTACACCTTC. It translates to CASAGGEGYTF. The V gene is TRBV27, the J gene TRBJ1-2; 8 bases are shared with TRBD1. Germline trimming cut 8 bases from V and 8 bases from J; bases unmatched to any gene: 4. Germline CDR1 is MNHEY and CDR2 is SMNVEV (reference sequence). The CDR3 is 11 amino acids.

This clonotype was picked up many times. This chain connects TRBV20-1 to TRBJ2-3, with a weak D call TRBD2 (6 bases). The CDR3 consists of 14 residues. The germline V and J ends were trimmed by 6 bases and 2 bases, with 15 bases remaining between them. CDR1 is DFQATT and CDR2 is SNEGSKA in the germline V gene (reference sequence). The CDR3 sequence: CSARHSGDTDTQYF. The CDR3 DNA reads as TGCAGTGCCCGCCATAGCGGAGACACAGATACGCAGTATTTT.

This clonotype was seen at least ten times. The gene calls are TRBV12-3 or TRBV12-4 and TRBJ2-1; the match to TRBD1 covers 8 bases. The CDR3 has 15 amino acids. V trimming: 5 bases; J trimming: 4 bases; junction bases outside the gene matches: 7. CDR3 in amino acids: CASSRDRGGYNEQFF. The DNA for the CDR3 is TGTGCCAGCAGTCGTGACAGGGGCGGGTACAATGAGCAGTTCTTC.

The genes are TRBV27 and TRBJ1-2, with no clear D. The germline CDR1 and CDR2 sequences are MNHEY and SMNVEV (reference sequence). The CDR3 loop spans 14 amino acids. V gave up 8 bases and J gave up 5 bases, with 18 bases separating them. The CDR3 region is CASSNREGGYGYTF. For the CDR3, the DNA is TGTGCCAGCTCTAATCGGGAGGGCGGGTATGGCTACACCTTC.

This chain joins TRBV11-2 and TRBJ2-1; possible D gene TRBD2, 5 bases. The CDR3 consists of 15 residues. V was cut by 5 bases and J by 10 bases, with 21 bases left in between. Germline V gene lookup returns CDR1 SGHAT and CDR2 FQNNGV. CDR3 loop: CASSPSGVPTEEQFF. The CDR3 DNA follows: TGTGCCAGCAGCCCAAGCGGAGTCCCTACGGAGGAGCAGTTCTTC.

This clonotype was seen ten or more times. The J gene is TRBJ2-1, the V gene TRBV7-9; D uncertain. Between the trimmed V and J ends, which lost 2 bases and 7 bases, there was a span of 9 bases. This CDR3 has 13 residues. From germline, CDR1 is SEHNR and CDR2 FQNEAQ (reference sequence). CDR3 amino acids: CASSLPLTNEQFF. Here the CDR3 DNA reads TGTGCCAGCAGCTTACCACTGACAAATGAGCAGTTCTTC. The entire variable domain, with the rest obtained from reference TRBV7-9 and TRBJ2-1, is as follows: DTGVSQNPRHKITKRGQNVTFRCDPISEHNRLYWYRQTLGQGPEFLTYFQNEAQLEKSRLLSDRFSAERPKGSFSTLEIQRTEQGDSAMYLCASSLPLTNEQFFGPGTRLTVL.

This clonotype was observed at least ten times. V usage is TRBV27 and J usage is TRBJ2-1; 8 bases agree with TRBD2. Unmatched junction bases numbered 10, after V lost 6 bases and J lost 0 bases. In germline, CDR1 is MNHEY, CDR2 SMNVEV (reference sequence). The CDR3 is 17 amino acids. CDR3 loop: CASRSQLAAYSYNEQFF. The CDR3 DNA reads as TGTGCCAGCAGATCCCAACTAGCGGCATACTCCTACAATGAGCAGTTCTTC.

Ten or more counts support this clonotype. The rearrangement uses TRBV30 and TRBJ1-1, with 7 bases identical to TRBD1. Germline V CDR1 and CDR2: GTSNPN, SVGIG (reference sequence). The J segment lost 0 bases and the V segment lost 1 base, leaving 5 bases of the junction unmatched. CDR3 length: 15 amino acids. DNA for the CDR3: TGTGCCTGGAGTGCAGGGGGAAGAATGAACACTGAAGCTTTCTTT. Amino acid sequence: CAWSAGGRMNTEAFF.

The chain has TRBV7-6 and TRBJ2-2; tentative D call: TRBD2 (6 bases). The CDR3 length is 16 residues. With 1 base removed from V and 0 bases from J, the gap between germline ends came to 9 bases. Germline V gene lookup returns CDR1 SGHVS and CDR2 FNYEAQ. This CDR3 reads CASSLGGRTNTGELFF. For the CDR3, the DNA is TGTGCCAGCAGCTTAGGTGGGAGGACGAACACCGGGGAGCTGTTTTTT.

The chain's CDR3 is CSARDLVASGPYEQYF. CDR3 bases: TGCAGTGCTAGAGATTTAGTGGCTAGCGGTCCCTACGAGCAGTACTTC. The genes are TRBV20-1 and TRBJ2-7, with 7 bases fitting TRBD2. V lost 0 bases and J lost 2; bases outside the gene matches: 10. The CDR3 spans 16 residues. The germline CDR1 and CDR2 sequences are DFQATT and SNEGSKA (reference sequence).

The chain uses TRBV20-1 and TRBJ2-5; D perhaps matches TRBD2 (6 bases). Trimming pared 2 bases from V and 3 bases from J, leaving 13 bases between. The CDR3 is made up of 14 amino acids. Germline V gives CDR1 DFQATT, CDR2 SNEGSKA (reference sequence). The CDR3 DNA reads TGCAGTGCTAGACGGGAGCGGCTAAAAGAGACCCAGTACTTC. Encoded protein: CSARRERLKETQYF.

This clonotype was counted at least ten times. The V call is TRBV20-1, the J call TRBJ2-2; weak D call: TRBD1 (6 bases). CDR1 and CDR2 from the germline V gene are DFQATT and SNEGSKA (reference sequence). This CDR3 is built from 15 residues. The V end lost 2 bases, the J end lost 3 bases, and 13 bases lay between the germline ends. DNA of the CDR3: TGCAGTGCTAGAAGGGGGAGCAGGTACACCGGGGAGCTGTTTTTT. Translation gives CSARRGSRYTGELFF.

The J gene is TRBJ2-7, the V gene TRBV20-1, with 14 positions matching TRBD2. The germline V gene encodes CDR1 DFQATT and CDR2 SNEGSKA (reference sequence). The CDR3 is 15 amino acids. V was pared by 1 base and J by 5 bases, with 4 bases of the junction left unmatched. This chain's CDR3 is CSARGGLAGENEQYF. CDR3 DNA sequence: TGCAGTGCTAGAGGGGGACTAGCGGGAGAGAACGAGCAGTACTTC.